This TCR beta chain appears in the sequencing data of a study of response to subunit inactivated influenza vaccine. General study findings and limits: The authors proposed limited new T cell recruitment per seasonal influenza vaccination.

Germline lookup yields CDR1 MNHEY and CDR2 SVGEGT. The CDR3 consists of 15 residues. The ends lost 6 bases at V and 10 bases at J; junction bases unmatched: 12. From the RT-PCR reads, TCRdb called clonotypes with MiXCR, one entry per CDR3 protein. The repertoire holds around 480,000 distinct CDR3 sequences, with approximately 15% as singletons. This clonotype came up many times. Its antigen is undetermined. The TCR originated in a man between 45 and 75 years old who received an inactivated influenza vaccine. The sample was CD4+ T cells sorted from PBMCs, taken approximately 25 months after vaccination. The rearrangement links TRBV6-2 or TRBV6-3 to TRBJ1-6, with 7 bases lining up with TRBD1. The CDR3 region is CASSPLTGVRSPLHF. CDR3 bases: TGTGCCAGCAGCCCGCTAACAGGGGTAAGGTCACCCCTCCACTTT.